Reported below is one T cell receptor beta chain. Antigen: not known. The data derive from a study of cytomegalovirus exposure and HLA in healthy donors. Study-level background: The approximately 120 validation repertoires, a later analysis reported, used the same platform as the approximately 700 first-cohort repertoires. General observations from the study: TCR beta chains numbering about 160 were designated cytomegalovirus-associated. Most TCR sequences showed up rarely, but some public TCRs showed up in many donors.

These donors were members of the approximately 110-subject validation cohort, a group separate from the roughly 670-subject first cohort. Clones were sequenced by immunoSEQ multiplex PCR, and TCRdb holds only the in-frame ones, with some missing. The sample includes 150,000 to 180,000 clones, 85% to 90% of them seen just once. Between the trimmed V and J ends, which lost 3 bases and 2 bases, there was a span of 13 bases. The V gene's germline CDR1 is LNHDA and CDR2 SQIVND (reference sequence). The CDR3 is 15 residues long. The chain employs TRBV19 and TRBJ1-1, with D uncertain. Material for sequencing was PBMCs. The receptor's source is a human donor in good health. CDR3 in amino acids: CASSILSTGNTEAFF. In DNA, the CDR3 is TGTGCCAGTAGTATCCTCTCGACGGGAAACACTGAAGCTTTCTTT. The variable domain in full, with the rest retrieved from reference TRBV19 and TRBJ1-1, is DGGITQSPKYLFRKEGQNVTLSCEQNLNHDAMYWYRQDPGQGLRLIYYSQIVNDFQKGDIAEGYSVSREKKESFPLTVTSAQKNPTAFYLCASSILSTGNTEAFFGQGTRLTVV.